This T cell receptor (beta chain) was identified during a study of cytomegalovirus exposure and HLA in healthy donors. The study's findings and limits: TCR beta V segments were, for the most part, productive about 87% or about 30% of the time in an earlier analysis. Most of the CMV-associated TCR beta chains (in a later analysis) appeared to be HLA-restricted.

A word on this clone: Its matching antigen is unknown.

With 60 Vbeta and 13 Jbeta primers, the PCR was carried out. Sequenced by immunoSEQ multiplex PCR; TCRdb stores in-frame clones only, minus some. The repertoire holds 90,000 to 150,000 clones, 77% seen once, with 9.5% to 12% in the top ten. Deletions cut 6 bases from V and 3 bases from J, with 6 bases between. The CDR3 length is 11 residues. CDR1 and CDR2 from the germline V gene are SNHLY and FYNNEI. The chain links TRBV2 to TRBJ2-7, with D unclear. This sequence originates from a middle-aged man in good health and CMV-seropositive. The sample comprised PBMCs. Written as DNA, the CDR3 is TGTGCCAGCAGAACTGGCTACGAGCAGTACTTC. Protein product: CASRTGYEQYF.